This T cell receptor beta chain came from a study of CD8 T cells in Susac syndrome. The length of the CDR3 is 16 residues. J lost 0 bases, V lost 5 bases, and 4 bases had no gene match. Reverse transcription of roughly 0.5 to 1 ug RNA was carried out with random hexamers. In TCRdb, the immunoSEQ multiplex PCR reads were re-called with MiXCR into one record per CDR3 protein. This sample has some 400,000 distinct CDR3 sequences, with roughly 85% found just once. Sequenced sample: CD8+ T cells from PBMCs. The receptor was isolated from a human donor with multiple sclerosis. This rearrangement joins TRBV12-3 or TRBV12-4 to TRBJ2-2; TRBD1 matches at 9 bases. The CDR3 DNA sequence: TGTGCCAGCAGTGACCGGGACAGGGCGAACACCGGGGAGCTGTTTTTT. Residues: CASSDRDRANTGELFF.